One sample yielded the 7 T cell receptor beta chains listed below, sequenced in a study of identical twins. One entry per CDR3 protein, called by TCRdb with MiXCR from the 5' RACE reads. The data hold fewer than 250,000 distinct CDR3 sequences, with roughly a tenth observed a single time. The sequenced material came from memory (CD45RO+) T cells sorted from blood. The source is a young woman in good health.

This clonotype has a handful of counts. This sequence joins TRBV12-3 or TRBV12-4 and TRBJ2-7; 10 bases agree with TRBD2. V trimming: 5 bases; J trimming: 3 bases; junction bases outside the gene matches: 4. CDR3 length: 14 residues. CDR3 residues: CASSKRGGVYEQYF. The CDR3 nucleotides read TGTGCCAGCAGTAAGCGGGGGGGCGTCTACGAGCAGTACTTC.

This clonotype was detected a few times. V gene TRBV15 combines with J gene TRBJ1-4; maybe TRBD1 (6 bases). V was cut by 1 base and J by 8 bases, with 17 bases left in between. The CDR3 has 16 amino acids. The V gene's germline CDR1 is LNHNV and CDR2 YYDKDF (reference sequence). The DNA of the CDR3 is TGTGCCACCAGCAGAGGCGTAGCGGGGGCGGGAGAAAAACTGTTTTTT. The encoded protein is CATSRGVAGAGEKLFF.

The chain uses TRBV29-1 and TRBJ1-2; 7 bases match TRBD1. Germline assignment: CDR1 SQVTM and CDR2 ANQGSEA. The CDR3 has 13 amino acids. V lost 6 bases and J lost 6; bases outside the gene matches: 10. The CDR3 region has the DNA TGCAGCGTCCTGGTGCAGGGGGGAAATGGCTACACCTTC. Its protein is CSVLVQGGNGYTF.

The chain couples TRBV20-1 to TRBJ2-4; 8 positions agree with TRBD2. The length of the CDR3 is 12 residues. Germline values: CDR1 DFQATT, CDR2 SNEGSKA (reference sequence). The J segment lost 7 bases and the V segment lost 5 bases, leaving 4 bases of the junction unmatched. This CDR3 is CSAREGGNIQYF. CDR3 sequence (DNA): TGCAGTGCTCGGGAGGGCGGGAACATTCAGTACTTC.

CDR3: CASSRGDIFDYTF. As DNA, the CDR3 is TGTGCCAGCAGCCGTGGGGACATATTCGACTACACCTTC. The gene calls are TRBV3-1 and TRBJ1-2; a weak D match, TRBD1 (6 bases). CDR3 length equals 13 residues. Germline lookup yields CDR1 LGHDT and CDR2 YNNKEL (reference sequence). Trimming removed 4 bases at V and 10 bases at J, with 16 bases between.

V usage is TRBV7-2 and J usage is TRBJ1-6, with D unresolved. The CDR3 covers 15 residues. The germline V and J ends were trimmed by 1 base and 6 bases, with 10 bases remaining between them. CDR1 and CDR2 (germline): SGHTA, FQGNSA. The CDR3: CASSLGRVGNSPLHF. The CDR3 DNA follows: TGTGCCAGCAGCTTAGGGAGGGTTGGTAATTCACCCCTCCACTTT.

This clonotype showed up many times. The V gene is TRBV5-1, the J gene TRBJ1-4; D might be TRBD1 (5 bases). This CDR3 is 14 amino acids long. V lost 4 bases to trimming and J lost 5 bases, with 12 bases between them. Germline CDR1 reads SGHRS; CDR2 reads YFSETQ. The CDR3 spells CASSLQGGNEKLFF. The CDR3 DNA reads TGCGCCAGCAGCCTCCAGGGCGGCAATGAAAAACTGTTTTTT.